This T cell receptor beta chain was documented in a study of blood T cell repertoires in COVID-19. Germline CDR1 reads ENHRY; CDR2 reads SYGVKD. With 2 bases removed from V and 8 bases from J, the gap between germline ends came to 15 bases. CDR3 length: 15 amino acids. Generated by immunoSEQ multiplex PCR, the TCRdb table keeps only in-frame clones and is missing some. The sample has about 230,000 clones, approximately 87% seen once. The sequencing input was peripheral blood. The receptor comes from a woman between 70 and 85 years old with active or convalescent COVID-19. This sequence joins TRBV10-3 and TRBJ1-4, with TRBD1 as a possible D gene (5 bases). The CDR3 DNA follows: TGTGCCATCAGTGAGCCCCGGGACGGGAGGGAAAAACTGTTTTTT. As protein: CAISEPRDGREKLFF.